Listed here are 27 T cell receptor beta chains from one sample, sequenced in a study of blood T cell repertoires in COVID-19. The method was immunoSEQ multiplex PCR; TCRdb's version includes in-frame clones alone and lacks a portion of them. The sample yields around 300,000 clones, around 90% seen once. The sample taken for sequencing was peripheral blood. These receptors were taken from a man younger than 35 with active or convalescent COVID-19.

To note about this clone: Other nucleotide sequences in the sample specify the same CDR3. The chain employs TRBV10-3 and TRBJ1-3; D is possibly TRBD1 (6 bases). The CDR3 contains 14 residues. The germline V and J ends were trimmed by 6 bases and 0 bases, with 9 bases remaining between them. Germline-derived CDR1 and CDR2 are ENHRY and SYGVKD. The CDR3 sequence is CAISDRSSGNTIYF. In DNA, the CDR3 is TGTGCCATCAGCGACAGGAGCTCTGGAAACACCATATATTTT.

This chain connects TRBV27 to TRBJ1-5; D is unclear. From germline, CDR1 is MNHEY and CDR2 SMNVEV (reference sequence). The CDR3 length is 13 residues. Trimming shortened V by 3 bases and J by 4 bases, and 7 bases separated the two germline ends. CDR3 DNA sequence: TGTGCCAGCAGTTTTCTTGAGAATCAGCCCCAGCATTTT. This sequence encodes CASSFLENQPQHF.

J is TRBJ2-3 and V is TRBV7-8; TRBD1 aligns across 9 bases. Germline assignment: CDR1 SGHVS and CDR2 FQNEAQ. The CDR3 spans 14 residues. The ends lost 5 bases at V and 6 bases at J; junction bases unmatched: 6. CDR3 in amino acids: CASSGRTGVDTQYF. CDR3 in DNA: TGTGCCAGCAGCGGACGGACAGGGGTGGATACGCAGTATTTT.

The chain links TRBV2 to TRBJ1-1, with 9 positions matching TRBD1. The CDR3 has 12 residues. Germline V gene lookup returns CDR1 SNHLY and CDR2 FYNNEI. With V trimmed by 5 bases and J by 6 bases, 1 base remained unmatched. The CDR3 nucleotides are TGTGCCAGCAGTAGACAGGGGGCTGAAGCTTTCTTT. It yields the protein CASSRQGAEAFF.

V usage is TRBV7-9 and J usage is TRBJ2-2; a weak D match, TRBD2 (6 bases). The CDR3 has 17 amino acids. Trimming shortened V by 6 bases and J by 1 base, and 18 bases separated the two germline ends. Germline loops: CDR1 SEHNR, CDR2 FQNEAQ (reference sequence). The CDR3, as DNA: TGTGCCAGCAGTACTGTTGCGGGGACGGGGAACACCGGGGAGCTGTTTTTT. Translating gives CASSTVAGTGNTGELFF.

The chain couples TRBV12-3 or TRBV12-4 to TRBJ1-2, with TRBD1 identical over 10 bases. The CDR3 is made up of 13 amino acids. V shed 6 bases and J 7 bases; nucleotides not matched to a gene: 5. The CDR3 nucleotides read TGTGCCAGCAGCTCCGACAGGGGGCCTGGCTACACCTTC. This translates into CASSSDRGPGYTF.

This chain links TRBV4-2 with TRBJ1-2, with TRBD1 as a possible D gene (5 bases). CDR3 size: 15 residues. Deletions cut 1 base from V and 4 bases from J, with 13 bases between. CDR1 and CDR2 (germline): LGHNA, YNFKEQ. CDR3 in DNA: TGTGCCAGCAGCCAAGGGGGGGTTCTTGGCTATGGCTACACCTTC. This translates into CASSQGGVLGYGYTF.

J is TRBJ1-6 and V is TRBV12-3 or TRBV12-4, with 7 nucleotides matching TRBD1. V lost 8 bases and J lost 11; bases outside the gene matches: 3. CDR3 length: 11 amino acids. CDR3 bases: TGTGCCAGCTCTGGGACAGCACCCCTCCACTTT. This translates into CASSGTAPLHF.

This chain joins TRBV6-2 or TRBV6-3 and TRBJ2-5; 9 bases map to TRBD2. CDR3 length: 17 amino acids. Germline lookup yields CDR1 MNHEY and CDR2 SVGEGT. Germline trimming cut 2 bases from V and 5 bases from J; bases unmatched to any gene: 12. The DNA for the CDR3 is TGTGCCAGCAGTTACGAGTGGTTGGCGGGGGGGAAGGAGACCCAGTACTTC. This translates into CASSYEWLAGGKETQYF.

The rearrangement links TRBV24-1 to TRBJ2-1, with D perhaps matching TRBD2 (5 bases). The V end was cut by 2 bases, the J end by 3 bases, with 7 bases between. Germline V CDR1 and CDR2: KGHDR, SFDVKD. This CDR3 spans 14 amino acids. The CDR3 DNA reads TGTGCCACCAGTGATTCGGGATTCTACAATGAGCAGTTCTTC. This codes for CATSDSGFYNEQFF.

The V call is TRBV7-2, the J call TRBJ2-6, with D perhaps matching TRBD1 (5 bases). This CDR3 contains 13 residues. Germline values: CDR1 SGHTA, CDR2 FQGNSA. The V end was cut by 5 bases, the J end by 4 bases, with 6 bases between. The CDR3, as DNA: TGTGCCAGCAGCCCAGGGGGGGCCAACGTCCTGACTTTC. This gives the protein CASSPGGANVLTF.

The chain uses TRBV7-9 and TRBJ2-7, with 11 nucleotides matching TRBD1. Trimming took 5 bases from V and 5 from J; bases not matched to a gene: 8. Germline assignment: CDR1 SEHNR and CDR2 FQNEAQ (reference sequence). The CDR3 runs 15 residues. CDR3 sequence reads: CASSQGQGAVDEQYF. Written as DNA, the CDR3 is TGTGCCAGCAGCCAAGGACAGGGGGCGGTTGACGAGCAGTACTTC.

The table lists this clone with a count of one. The chain carries TRBV11-2 and TRBJ2-3; 9 nucleotides line up with TRBD1. Trimming at V came to 6 bases and at J to 2 bases, leaving 12 bases not matched to a gene. Looked up from germline, CDR1 is SGHAT and CDR2 is FQNNGV. CDR3 size: 17 residues. The CDR3 nucleotides are TGTGCCAGCAGGGGACAGGGACTCCTGTTCTCCACAGATACGCAGTATTTT. It is translated as CASRGQGLLFSTDTQYF.

The gene calls are TRBV5-6 and TRBJ1-2; D call uncertain. Trimming left V 0 bases short and J 7 bases short, with 7 bases between. The CDR3 length is 12 residues. The germline CDR1 and CDR2 sequences are SGHDT and YYEEEE. The CDR3 DNA reads TGTGCCAGCAGCTTGGGTCCCAGTGGCTACACCTTC. Protein sequence: CASSLGPSGYTF.

The CDR3 loop is CASSLKAGGPSMNEQFF. CDR3 DNA: TGTGCCAGCAGCTTAAAAGCGGGGGGGCCAAGTATGAATGAGCAGTTCTTC. The V and J genes are TRBV11-3 and TRBJ2-1; 10 nucleotides match TRBD2. Germline V lookup: CDR1 SGHNT, CDR2 YENEEA. The CDR3 length is 17 residues. With 2 bases clipped from V and 7 bases from J, the junction kept 11 bases outside the gene matches.

In this sample, this clone turned up a few times. This chain joins TRBV28 and TRBJ1-2; D gene uncertain. V lost 2 bases to trimming and J lost 7 bases, with 14 bases between them. The CDR3 has 14 amino acids. Germline values: CDR1 MDHEN, CDR2 SYDVKM. CDR3 sequence: CASSLLGSLGGYTF. The CDR3 DNA sequence: TGTGCCAGCAGTTTACTAGGGAGCCTGGGTGGCTACACCTTC.

The chain uses TRBV6-5 and TRBJ2-2, with TRBD2 matching over 9 bases. Looked up from germline, CDR1 is MNHEY and CDR2 is SVGAGI. The CDR3 length is 15 residues. After removal of 7 bases from V and 4 bases from J, the junction contained 7 bases not matched to a gene. The CDR3 protein is CASTFLSGGTGELFF. In DNA form, the CDR3 reads TGTGCCAGCACCTTCCTTAGCGGGGGCACCGGGGAGCTGTTTTTT.

This clone occurred once. This CDR3 reads CASSSRDSSYEQYF. For the CDR3, the DNA is TGTGCCAGCAGCTCCCGGGACAGCTCCTACGAGCAGTACTTC. The chain recombines TRBV7-8 with TRBJ2-7; 7 bases match TRBD1. The CDR3 totals 14 residues. Germline V gene lookup returns CDR1 SGHVS and CDR2 FQNEAQ. J was trimmed by 0 bases and V by 4 bases; bases with no gene match: 3.

This rearrangement joins TRBV4-3 to TRBJ1-2, with 10 positions matching TRBD1. This CDR3 region has 18 residues. Germline V gene sequence: CDR1 LGHNA, CDR2 YSLEER. J gave up 3 bases and V 1 base, and 11 bases lay outside the gene matches. CDR3 residues: CASSQARTGGPKHYGYTF. The CDR3 nucleotides read TGCGCCAGCAGCCAAGCCCGGACAGGGGGGCCAAAGCACTATGGCTACACCTTC.

The chain couples TRBV5-1 to TRBJ2-7, with D tentatively TRBD1 (6 bases). V lost 2 bases, J lost 5 bases, and 17 bases lay in between. The CDR3 loop spans 15 amino acids. Germline lookup yields CDR1 SGHRS and CDR2 YFSETQ. DNA for the CDR3: TGCGCCAGCAGCTTAGGGGGATCCGCCGTCCACGAGCAGTACTTC. Its translation: CASSLGGSAVHEQYF.

This chain joins TRBV11-2 and TRBJ1-1; maybe TRBD1 (5 bases). V dropped 1 base and J dropped 1 base, with 10 bases sitting between them. This CDR3 has 15 residues. Germline values: CDR1 SGHAT, CDR2 FQNNGV. The CDR3 bases are TGTGCCAGCAGCTTAGGCTGGGGCGGGAACACTGAAGCTTTCTTT. Translating gives CASSLGWGGNTEAFF.

Only a few counts were recorded for this clone. This sequence joins TRBV25-1 and TRBJ1-1; weak D call: TRBD1 (6 bases). V shed 2 bases and J shed 3 bases, with 10 bases lying between them. The CDR3 has 14 residues. Germline V gives CDR1 MGHDK, CDR2 SYGVNS. The CDR3 reads CASSEEPGDTEAFF. The CDR3 DNA is TGTGCCAGCAGTGAAGAGCCAGGGGACACTGAAGCTTTCTTT.

This chain joins TRBV10-1 and TRBJ2-3; D might be TRBD2 (7 bases). V was shortened by 3 bases and J by 4 bases, with 14 bases between the two germline ends. CDR3 size: 15 residues. CDR1 and CDR2 (germline): WNHNN, SYGVQD (reference sequence). In nucleotides, the CDR3 is TGCGCCAGCAGTGATCGGGGGAGGGGGGCAGATACGCAGTATTTT. It specifies CASSDRGRGADTQYF.

The chain combines TRBV24-1 with TRBJ1-5; the match to TRBD1 covers 9 bases. The trim removed 9 bases at V and 3 bases at J, leaving 5 bases unmatched. The CDR3 contains 14 residues. CDR1 and CDR2 from the germline V gene are KGHDR and SFDVKD. The CDR3 region has the DNA TGTGCCACCGGCGGGACAGGGTTCAATCAGCCCCAGCATTTT. This sequence encodes CATGGTGFNQPQHF.

The gene calls are TRBV5-1 and TRBJ2-7; TRBD1 matches at 8 bases. CDR3 size: 14 residues. Trimming removed 4 bases from V and 3 bases from J; junction bases left unmatched: 6. Germline CDR1 is SGHRS and CDR2 is YFSETQ. DNA for the CDR3: TGCGCCAGCAGCCAACCGGGACAGGTCTACGAGCAGTACTTC. This codes for CASSQPGQVYEQYF. Full variable domain (remainder filled in from reference TRBV5-1 and TRBJ2-7): KAGVTQTPRYLIKTRGQQVTLSCSPISGHRSVSWYQQTPGQGLQFLFEYFSETQRNKGNFPGRFSGRQFSNSRSEMNVSTLELGDSALYLCASSQPGQVYEQYFGPGTRLTVT.

V and J are TRBV7-9 and TRBJ1-2, with TRBD1 matching over 8 bases. V was clipped by 0 bases and J by 2 bases; unmatched bases: 2. CDR1 and CDR2 from the germline V gene are SEHNR and FQNEAQ (reference sequence). The CDR3 spans 15 residues. For the CDR3, the DNA is TGTGCCAGCAGCTTAGCGGGACAGGAGAACTATGGCTACACCTTC. Its translation: CASSLAGQENYGYTF.

V is TRBV2 and J is TRBJ2-7, with 15 bases lining up with TRBD2. There are 17 residues in the CDR3. J lost 1 base, V lost 6 bases, and 7 bases had no gene match. The germline V gene has CDR1 SNHLY and CDR2 FYNNEI. This chain's CDR3 is CASRRGLAGGRSYEQYF. CDR3 coding DNA: TGTGCCAGCAGGAGGGGACTAGCGGGGGGTCGTTCCTACGAGCAGTACTTC.